This is a list of T cell receptor beta chains from one sample in a study of shared clonotypes between healthy human individuals. This table comes from immunoSEQ multiplex PCR, and its TCRdb copy is limited to in-frame clones, with some not included. The sample consists of 2 million to 2.5 million clones, 85% to 95% of them appearing once. Sequencing was performed on naive CD4+ T cells from PBMCs. These receptors were collected from a man younger than 35 in good health. Some clones in this sample may be carry-over from other donors' samples. The CDR3 runs from the conserved cysteine through the conserved F or W. A D gene is named only where the DNA matches it firmly. The listing skips clone size in some rows; elsewhere it reads once, few, many or a size class.

D: .
J: TRBJ2-7
V: TRBV10-2
size: .
DNA: TGCGCCAGCTCTGCGGGGTCCTACGAGCAGTACTTC
CDR3: CASSAGSYEQYF

D: TRBD1
J: TRBJ1-2
V: TRBV6-5
size: .
DNA: TGTGCCAGCAGCCGGGGACAGGTTCTTAACTATGGCTACACCTTC
CDR3: CASSRGQVLNYGYTF

D: .
J: TRBJ2-1
V: TRBV11-1
size: .
DNA: TGTGCCAGCAGCTCGACAGTACACAATGAGCAGTTCTTC
CDR3: CASSSTVHNEQFF

D: .
J: TRBJ2-7
V: TRBV25-1
size: once
DNA: TGTGCCAGCAGAGCGTCCTCTCGTCCCGCCGACGAGCAGTACTTC
CDR3: CASRASSRPADEQYF

D: .
J: TRBJ2-7
V: TRBV6-5
size: .
DNA: TGTGCCAGCAGTTACCCCCAGGGGGAGCAGTACTTC
CDR3: CASSYPQGEQYF

D: .
J: TRBJ2-7
V: TRBV18
size: .
DNA: TGTGCCAGCTCACCCTCCATTGAAACTACCTACGAGCAGTACTTC
CDR3: CASSPSIETTYEQYF

D: .
J: TRBJ1-5
V: TRBV7-2
size: .
DNA: TGTGCCAGCAGTTCCGACGGGGGGCCTTCCAATCAGCCCCAGCATTTT
CDR3: CASSSDGGPSNQPQHF

D: .
J: TRBJ1-1
V: TRBV5-8
size: once
DNA: TGTGCCAGCAGCTCGGGGCAGGGGCTGAACACTGAAGCTTTCTTT
CDR3: CASSSGQGLNTEAFF

D: .
J: TRBJ2-7
V: TRBV18
size: .
DNA: TGTGCCAGCTCACCGGAGGTCTCCTACGAGCAGTACTTC
CDR3: CASSPEVSYEQYF

D: TRBD1
J: TRBJ2-1
V: TRBV5-1
size: .
DNA: TGCGCCAGCACCCCCGAGGGGGACAGCCCGTACAATGAGCAGTTCTTC
CDR3: CASTPEGDSPYNEQFF

D: TRBD2
J: TRBJ2-2
V: TRBV6-4
size: .
DNA: TGTGCCAGCAGTCGTTTCTTAGCGGGAGGGCCGGTCACCGGGGAGCTGTTTTTT
CDR3: CASSRFLAGGPVTGELFF

D: .
J: TRBJ1-1
V: TRBV27
size: .
DNA: TGTGCCAGCAGTTTTACCGGAGGCCCTGAAGCTTTCTTT
CDR3: CASSFTGGPEAFF

D: .
J: TRBJ2-1
V: TRBV18
size: once
DNA: TGTGCCAGCTCACCGGACTGGGGTTACAATGAGCAGTTCTTC
CDR3: CASSPDWGYNEQFF

D: TRBD2
J: TRBJ2-3
V: TRBV2
size: .
DNA: TGTGCCAGCAATTTAGCGGGAGTATCAGATACGCAGTATTTT
CDR3: CASNLAGVSDTQYF

D: TRBD2
J: TRBJ2-3
V: TRBV5-1
size: .
DNA: TGCGCCAGCAGCACGGGACTAGCGGGAGAGGATACGCAGTATTTT
CDR3: CASSTGLAGEDTQYF

D: .
J: TRBJ2-7
V: TRBV2
size: .
DNA: TGTGCCAGCACAACCGGCCCGGAGGTACACGAGCAGTACTTC
CDR3: CASTTGPEVHEQYF

D: .
J: TRBJ2-4
V: TRBV5-1
size: .
DNA: TGCGCCAGCAGCTTGGAGCAGTTAGGAAACATTCAGTACTTC
CDR3: CASSLEQLGNIQYF

D: .
J: TRBJ2-1
V: TRBV27
size: .
DNA: TGTGCCAGCAGTTTATGGGCGGGGCCCTACAATGAGCAGTTCTTC
CDR3: CASSLWAGPYNEQFF

D: TRBD1
J: TRBJ2-7
V: TRBV28
size: .
DNA: TGTGCCAGCAGCGAACAGGGGGGTTGGTACGAGCAGTACTTC
CDR3: CASSEQGGWYEQYF

D: TRBD1
J: TRBJ2-7
V: TRBV19
size: few
DNA: TGTGCCACGGCGGGACAGGGGCTTTCCAGCTCCTACGAGCAGTACTTC
CDR3: CATAGQGLSSSYEQYF

D: TRBD2
J: TRBJ2-1
V: TRBV6-6
size: once
DNA: TGTGCCAGCAGTTACGTTTCTAGCGGGAGGATGGAGCAGTTCTTC
CDR3: CASSYVSSGRMEQFF

D: TRBD2
J: TRBJ2-7
V: TRBV4-1
size: once
DNA: TGCGCCAGCAGCCCTCGCTGGGTTCTAGCGGGAATCTTGAACGAGCAGTACTTC
CDR3: CASSPRWVLAGILNEQYF

D: .
J: TRBJ1-2
V: TRBV28
size: .
DNA: TGTGCCAGCAGTTCGACAGCTAACTATGGCTACACCTTC
CDR3: CASSSTANYGYTF

D: TRBD1
J: TRBJ1-2
V: TRBV6-1
size: .
DNA: TGTGCCAGCAGTGCCGCGACCAGGGGGACTAACTATGGCTACACCTTC
CDR3: CASSAATRGTNYGYTF

D: .
J: TRBJ1-3
V: TRBV10-3
size: .
DNA: TGTGCCATCAGTGAGATCAGATCACTCTCTGGAAACACCATATATTTT
CDR3: CAISEIRSLSGNTIYF

D: .
J: TRBJ2-2
V: TRBV19
size: .
DNA: TGTGCCAGTAGTCCGGAGTTGACCGGGGAGCTGTTTTTT
CDR3: CASSPELTGELFF

D: TRBD1
J: TRBJ2-2
V: TRBV18
size: .
DNA: TGTGCCAGCTCACCACCTGGCAGGGGGCAAACCGGGGAGCTGTTTTTT
CDR3: CASSPPGRGQTGELFF

D: TRBD1
J: TRBJ2-7
V: TRBV5-4
size: .
DNA: TGTGCCAGCAGGGACGGACAGGGATCCTACGAGCAGTACTTC
CDR3: CASRDGQGSYEQYF

D: .
J: TRBJ1-2
V: TRBV5-4
size: .
DNA: TGTGCCAGCCGACCCGGAGGGAAGTATGGCTACACCTTC
CDR3: CASRPGGKYGYTF

D: TRBD1
J: TRBJ2-2
V: TRBV11-3
size: .
DNA: TGTGCCAGCAGCTTAGAGAGGACAGGGACCGGGGAGCTGTTTTTT
CDR3: CASSLERTGTGELFF

D: .
J: TRBJ2-3
V: TRBV18
size: .
DNA: TGTGCCAGCTCACCCTTTCTCGGGAGACGATCTAACACAGATACGCAGTATTTT
CDR3: CASSPFLGRRSNTDTQYF

D: TRBD1
J: TRBJ1-4
V: TRBV18
size: .
DNA: TGTGCCAGCTCACCAACAGGGGGATTCGATGAAAAACTGTTTTTT
CDR3: CASSPTGGFDEKLFF

D: TRBD1
J: TRBJ2-1
V: TRBV6-5
size: .
DNA: TGTGCCAGCAGTTACCTGAGACAGGGGATCAATGAGCAGTTCTTC
CDR3: CASSYLRQGINEQFF

D: .
J: TRBJ1-1
V: TRBV19
size: .
DNA: TGTGCCAGTAGTATTAGCGGCAGGGTGAGGACTGAAGCTTTCTTT
CDR3: CASSISGRVRTEAFF

D: .
J: TRBJ2-1
V: TRBV18
size: once
DNA: TGTGCCAGCTCACCGGGGGAACCCTACAATGAGCAGTTCTTC
CDR3: CASSPGEPYNEQFF

D: .
J: TRBJ2-2
V: TRBV6-6
size: .
DNA: TGTGCCAGCAGTTACCCCCGAGAAACGAACACCGGGGAGCTGTTTTTT
CDR3: CASSYPRETNTGELFF

D: .
J: TRBJ1-1
V: TRBV11-1
size: .
DNA: TGTGCCAGCAGTCCTGTAGAGGTGTTGGACACTGAAGCTTTCTTT
CDR3: CASSPVEVLDTEAFF

D: .
J: TRBJ2-4
V: TRBV18
size: .
DNA: TGTGCCAGCTCACCACAAACAAAAGCCAAAAACATTCAGTACTTC
CDR3: CASSPQTKAKNIQYF

D: .
J: TRBJ1-1
V: TRBV27
size: .
DNA: TGTGCCAGCAGTCCTCGACCGAACCGGGCTGAAGCTTTCTTT
CDR3: CASSPRPNRAEAFF

D: TRBD2
J: TRBJ2-7
V: TRBV11-1
size: .
DNA: TGTGCCAGCAGGCCGGGACTAGCGGGGACCTACGAGCAGTACTTC
CDR3: CASRPGLAGTYEQYF

D: TRBD1
J: TRBJ2-5
V: TRBV5-1
size: .
DNA: TGCGCCAGCAGCTCCACCGGGACAGGGACGACCCAGTACTTC
CDR3: CASSSTGTGTTQYF